This T cell receptor (beta chain) derives from a study of blood T cell repertoires in COVID-19. The sample holds one count of this clone. The table came from immunoSEQ multiplex PCR; TCRdb's copy has only in-frame clones and leaves some out. The table shows tens of thousands of clones, with around 86% occurring only once. CDR1 and CDR2 from the germline V gene are SGHAT and FQNNGV. This CDR3 spans 12 amino acids. V lost 5 bases and J lost 2, with 7 bases in between. This chain connects TRBV11-2 to TRBJ2-7, with D possibly matching TRBD2 (6 bases). The clonotype comes from a human donor in a cohort sampled during active COVID-19. Sequencing was performed on peripheral blood. The CDR3 nucleotides are TGTGCCAGCAGCCCGGGAGCCTACGAGCAGTACTTC. Its protein product is CASSPGAYEQYF.